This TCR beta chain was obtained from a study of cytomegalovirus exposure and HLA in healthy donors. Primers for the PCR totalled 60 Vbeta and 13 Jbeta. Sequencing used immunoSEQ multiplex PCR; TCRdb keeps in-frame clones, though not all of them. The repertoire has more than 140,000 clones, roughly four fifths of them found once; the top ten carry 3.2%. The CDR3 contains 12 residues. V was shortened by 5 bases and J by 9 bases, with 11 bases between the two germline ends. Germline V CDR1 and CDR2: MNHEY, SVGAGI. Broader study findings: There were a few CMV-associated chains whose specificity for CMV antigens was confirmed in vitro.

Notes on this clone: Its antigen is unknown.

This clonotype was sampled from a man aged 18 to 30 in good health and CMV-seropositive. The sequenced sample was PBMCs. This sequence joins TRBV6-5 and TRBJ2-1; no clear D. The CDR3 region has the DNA TGTGCCAGCAGTAGCCTGAACAGTGAGCAGTTCTTC. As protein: CASSSLNSEQFF.